This TCR beta chain was documented in a study of blood T cell repertoires in COVID-19. Study summary: Material from acute and convalescent COVID-19 was sourced from the United States, Italy and Spain. The cDNA or gDNA used as material had been derived from T cells, B-cell-depleted T cells, or PBMCs.

The CDR3 runs to 14 residues. CDR1 is LGHDT, CDR2 YNNKEL, per germline (reference sequence). V gave up 1 base and J gave up 4 bases; unmatched junction bases: 2. In the original analysis: Using reference gene primer amplification, nucleated cell counts were estimated. Measured with immunoSEQ multiplex PCR; TCRdb has only the in-frame clones, and not every one. V and J calls and clone size follow that table, whereas D and trimming were derived from the DNA. The table lists around 200,000 clones, around 86% of them singletons. This clonotype was obtained from a man in his forties or fifties with acute or convalescent COVID-19. The rearrangement joins TRBV3-1 (or the pseudogene TRBV3-2) to TRBJ1-2, with TRBD1 matching 8 bases. Sequencing was done on a sample of peripheral blood. The CDR3 loop reads CASSQGTGSYGYTF. The CDR3 DNA reads TGTGCCAGCAGCCAAGGGACAGGGTCCTATGGCTACACCTTC.